This T cell receptor (beta chain) was captured in a study of identical twins. With regard to this clonotype: The antigen is unknown.

Findings of the study overall: Cross-sectional statistical analysis was relied on for the conclusions, without the same donors being followed.

TCRdb processed the 5' RACE reads anew with MiXCR; each CDR3 protein has one entry. The sample lists 500,000 to 700,000 distinct CDR3 sequences, about 7.1% occurring once. The CDR3 consists of 13 residues. Germline values: CDR1 DFQATT, CDR2 SNEGSKA (reference sequence). The V and J ends lost 5 bases and 4 bases, in that order; junction bases with no gene match: 2. These same records also appear under a second study, on yellow fever vaccine responses in identical twins.

The source material was PBMCs. The chain carries TRBV20-1 and TRBJ2-1; TRBD2 matches at 10 bases. This receptor was obtained from a woman under 30 in good health. CDR3 in DNA: TGCAGTGCTGATAGCGGGAGGTACAATGAGCAGTTCTTC. It translates to CSADSGRYNEQFF.